This record covers a single T cell receptor beta chain. Clones were read by immunoSEQ multiplex PCR, and TCRdb kept only the in-frame ones, dropping some. The repertoire consists of about 76,000 clones, with less than 90% occurring once and the leading ten covering roughly 3%. Germline values: CDR1 SGHVS, CDR2 FNYEAQ. The CDR3 covers 14 residues. V lost 5 bases to trimming and J lost 7 bases, with 18 bases between them. The sample is drawn from a study of T cell clones after liver transplantation. For the study at large: Samples came from ITN030ST, which attempted immunosuppression withdrawal within 2 years of liver transplantation.

Thawed unstimulated PBMCs were FACS-sorted by CD3, CD4 and CD8 into two populations. This rearrangement joins TRBV7-6 to TRBJ2-7, with a weak D call TRBD2 (5 bases). This specimen consisted of CD4+ T cells from blood, obtained at the 22-month timepoint. This TCR was sampled from a human patient who received a liver transplant. Part of the T cells may come from the graft donor. CDR3 nucleotides: TGTGCCAGCAGCCCGCGAGGCGGACTGGGGGAGCAGTACTTC. This sequence encodes CASSPRGGLGEQYF.